The 17 T cell receptor beta chains reported below all come from one sample, sequenced in a study of blood T cell repertoires in COVID-19 (dated by TCRdb to about 2020). Libraries were built with the immunoSEQ multiplex PCR assay. The table was pulled from immuneACCESS by TCRdb, which kept in-frame rearrangements only. Such tables lose some clones; where checked, under half of the loss comes from unresolved V genes, and the rest has no known cause. The sample profile shows about 300,000 clones; 85% to 90% of them were found once. The ten largest clones add up to about 4.2% of the sample. Sequenced material: PBMCs or T cells enriched from blood (not recorded which). The receptors here all came from a young man who had recovered from COVID-19.

The chain has TRBV30 and TRBJ2-7; D is ambiguous. V was clipped by 3 bases and J by 2 bases, with 11 bases between them. Germline lookup yields CDR1 GTSNPN and CDR2 SVGIG (reference sequence). The CDR3 contains 13 residues. Here the CDR3 DNA reads TGTGCCTGGAGGCAGGTGATCACCTACGAGCAGTACTTC. This gives the protein CAWRQVITYEQYF. Full variable domain (missing parts from reference TRBV30 and TRBJ2-7): SQTIHQWPATLVQPVGSPLSLECTVEGTSNPNLYWYRQAAGRGLQLLFYSVGIGQISSEVPQNLSASRPQDRQFILSSKKLLLSDSGFYLCAWRQVITYEQYFGPGTRLTVT.

This sequence joins TRBV11-1 and TRBJ2-7; TRBD2 is a possible D gene (6 bases). V was shortened by 0 bases and J by 1 base, with 13 bases between the two germline ends. The CDR3 spans 16 residues. Per germline, CDR1 SGHAT and CDR2 FQDESV (reference sequence). The CDR3 protein is CASSLASGVVSYEQYF. CDR3 coding DNA: TGTGCCAGCAGCTTAGCCTCGGGGGTGGTTTCCTACGAGCAGTACTTC.

The V gene is TRBV6-6, the J gene TRBJ1-1, with a tentative D call TRBD1 (6 bases). The CDR3 contains 13 residues. Germline CDR1 reads MNHNY; CDR2 reads SVGAGI (reference sequence). The V gene lost 6 bases and the J gene lost 2 bases, with 10 bases spanning the gap. This CDR3 reads CASSPQGNTEAFF. The CDR3 DNA reads as TGTGCCAGCAGCCCACAGGGAAACACTGAAGCTTTCTTT.

This chain connects TRBV6-4 to TRBJ1-6; 7 bases are shared with TRBD1. The CDR3 totals 15 residues. The V and J ends lost 6 bases and 6 bases, in that order; junction bases with no gene match: 8. Germline values: CDR1 MRHNA, CDR2 SNTAGT. The CDR3 protein is CASREQGFSNSPLHF. The CDR3 DNA reads as TGTGCCAGCAGGGAACAGGGGTTTTCTAATTCACCCCTCCACTTT.

This clone was counted once. CDR3 amino acids: CASSRTGMETQYF. In DNA, the CDR3 is TGCGCCAGCAGCCGGACAGGAATGGAGACCCAGTACTTC. The gene calls are TRBV10-2 and TRBJ2-5; 7 positions agree with TRBD1. CDR3 length: 13 residues. V lost 6 bases and J lost 5; bases outside the gene matches: 6. Germline CDR1 reads WSHSY; CDR2 reads SAAADI.

V usage is TRBV2 and J usage is TRBJ2-3, with unresolved D. Per germline, CDR1 SNHLY and CDR2 FYNNEI. Trimming stripped 8 bases from V and 0 bases from J, with 18 bases between. The CDR3 totals 16 residues. CDR3 amino acids: CASLQRPLVSTDTQYF. As DNA, the CDR3 is TGTGCCAGCCTGCAAAGGCCCCTAGTAAGCACAGATACGCAGTATTTT.

The chain carries TRBV27 and TRBJ2-1, with 15 bases lining up with TRBD2. CDR1 is MNHEY and CDR2 is SMNVEV in the germline V gene (reference sequence). This CDR3 has 20 amino acids. Trimming at V came to 8 bases and at J to 6 bases, leaving 20 bases not matched to a gene. The CDR3 region has the DNA TGTGCCAGCGACGGGACTAGCGGGAGGAGGGGCCGTTGGGCAATCAATGAGCAGTTCTTC. The encoded protein is CASDGTSGRRGRWAINEQFF.

J is TRBJ1-5 and V is TRBV6-6, with unresolved D. V lost 0 bases and J lost 2, with 8 bases in between. Germline V gene data show CDR1 as MNHNY and CDR2 as SVGAGI (reference sequence). This CDR3 has 15 amino acids. CDR3 nucleotide sequence: TGTGCCAGCAGTTACTCGACCGGGGGCAATCAGCCCCAGCATTTT. Protein sequence: CASSYSTGGNQPQHF.

This chain uses TRBV19 with TRBJ1-2; D possibly corresponds to TRBD1 (5 bases). V lost 4 bases and J 2 bases, leaving 17 bases between the germline ends. Germline V lookup: CDR1 LNHDA, CDR2 SQIVND (reference sequence). This CDR3 has 16 amino acids. The CDR3 DNA reads TGTGCCAGTAGTAAATTCATGGGGGGAGGAAACTATGGCTACACCTTC. Amino acids: CASSKFMGGGNYGYTF.

This chain uses TRBV24-1 with TRBJ2-5, with 10 bases identical to TRBD1. The germline CDR1 and CDR2 sequences are KGHDR and SFDVKD. The CDR3 is made up of 16 amino acids. Trimming took 4 bases from V and 4 from J; bases not matched to a gene: 8. In nucleotides, the CDR3 is TGTGCCACCAGTGACCGCTCGGGACAGGGGAGAGAGACCCAGTACTTC. This gives the protein CATSDRSGQGRETQYF.

The CDR3 bases are TGTGCCAGCAGCTTAGTAGAGGAAAAACTGTTTTTT. Translation gives CASSLVEEKLFF. V gene TRBV7-2 combines with J gene TRBJ1-4; no clear D. Trimming took off 1 base at V and 8 bases at J, with 5 bases between the two ends. Germline values: CDR1 SGHTA, CDR2 FQGNSA. There are 12 residues in the CDR3.

The chain uses TRBV12-3 or TRBV12-4 and TRBJ2-1, with a tentative D call TRBD1 (5 bases). V was pared by 4 bases and J by 8 bases, with 12 bases between. This CDR3 is built from 13 residues. CDR3 region: CASSSRRAHEQFF. The DNA for the CDR3 is TGTGCCAGCAGTTCCCGCAGGGCCCATGAGCAGTTCTTC.

The chain combines TRBV5-4 with TRBJ1-1, with no clear D. The germline CDR1 and CDR2 sequences are SGHNT and YYREEE (reference sequence). The CDR3 covers 12 residues. Trimming left V 5 bases short and J 0 bases short, with 5 bases between. The CDR3 region is CASSTMNTEAFF. The CDR3 coding sequence is TGTGCCAGCAGTACTATGAACACTGAAGCTTTCTTT.

The J gene is TRBJ2-7, the V gene TRBV6-5; 9 nucleotides agree with TRBD2. After removal of 0 bases from V and 4 bases from J, the junction contained 7 bases not matched to a gene. The CDR3 consists of 16 residues. CDR1 and CDR2 from the germline V gene are MNHEY and SVGAGI. The CDR3 sequence: CASSYSKVAGVYEQYF. The CDR3 DNA reads as TGTGCCAGCAGTTACTCGAAGGTAGCGGGAGTTTACGAGCAGTACTTC.

This chain connects TRBV6-5 to TRBJ2-1, with D perhaps TRBD1 (6 bases). V was pared by 10 bases and J by 2 bases, with 18 bases between. The CDR3 is 15 residues long. Germline V gene sequence: CDR1 MNHEY, CDR2 SVGAGI. The DNA of the CDR3 is TGTGCCATCCTACGGACCGGGACACCCTACAATGAGCAGTTCTTC. Translation: CAILRTGTPYNEQFF.

This clone was counted once. The rearrangement uses TRBV6-5 and TRBJ1-2, with D unclear. The CDR3 runs to 16 residues. Germline loops: CDR1 MNHEY, CDR2 SVGAGI. Trimming pared 0 bases from V and 4 bases from J, leaving 15 bases between. The CDR3 bases are TGTGCCAGCAGTTACTCCTCCCCGGAGACTGGCTATGGCTACACCTTC. Translating gives CASSYSSPETGYGYTF.

V gene TRBV3-1 (or the pseudogene TRBV3-2) combines with J gene TRBJ1-3; D is unclear. The CDR3 spans 16 residues. Germline loops: CDR1 LGHDT, CDR2 YNNKEL (reference sequence). The V and J ends lost 1 base and 4 bases respectively, with 14 bases between them. The DNA for the CDR3 is TGTGCCAGCAGCCAAGGAGCTGGGTGGGCAGGAAACACCATATATTTT. Translating it yields CASSQGAGWAGNTIYF.